This T cell receptor (beta chain) comes out of a study of molecular identifiers for immune sequencing clone quantification. In the sort, naive CD8 T cells were defined as CD8+CD4-CCR7+CD45RA+. In TCRdb, the PCR reads were re-called with MiXCR into one record per CDR3 protein. Of under 600,000 distinct CDR3 sequences detected, about a fifth appear once; the ten largest clones hold approximately 0.84%. There are a few counts of this clonotype. The target antigen is unknown. General study findings and limits: Under 1% of molecules in naive cells, but over 98% of effector molecules, belonged to clones above 20 RNA copies. Researchers reportedly could pick up spiked Jurkat TCR RNA from one cell mixed into 1 million or so naive cells. Clone sizes that are highly expanded could be underestimated when identical TCR molecules share a barcode.

The sequenced sample was naive CD8+ T cells from blood, with Jurkat cell RNA spiked in. The subset here: FACS-sorted CD8+CD4-CCR7+CD45RA+ naive T cells. The receptor's source is a human donor in good health. Some libraries in this study had Jurkat cell RNA spiked in.

The CDR3 loop reads CAWAPHLAGYTF. In DNA form, the CDR3 reads TGTGCCTGGGCACCCCATCTTGCTGGCTACACCTTC. The V gene is TRBV30, the J gene TRBJ1-2, with D unclear. This CDR3 contains 12 residues. V lost 5 bases and J 7 bases, leaving 14 bases between the germline ends. In germline, CDR1 is GTSNPN, CDR2 SVGIG (reference sequence).